Sequencing of this T cell receptor (beta chain) was carried out in a study of regulatory T cells in long-lasting Graves disease. Relying on iRepertoire HTBI primers and Arm-PCR of CDR3 regions, the team built TCR beta libraries. TCRdb processed the multiplex PCR reads anew with MiXCR; each CDR3 protein has one entry. The table includes 550,000 to 650,000 distinct CDR3 sequences, 16% detected once. Time point described: newly diagnosed GD, antithyroid drugs for less than 3 months. Generation of the TCR library employed RNA extracted from PBMCs. This clonotype was seen repeatedly, ten times or more. Per germline, CDR1 SGHNT and CDR2 YYREEE (reference sequence). V lost 6 bases, J lost 6 bases, and 19 bases lay in between. There are 14 residues in the CDR3. The sample was also linked to a second study, of T cells in Graves' hyperthyroidism and ophthalmopathy. As that study records: The study defined stable Graves' hyperthyroidism as no ophthalmopathy progression within 18 months. Disease duration under 2 months; hyperthyroidism patients were aged 18 to 65. The blood repertoire included most of the expanded thyroid clonotypes above 0.001.

The origin of this receptor is a young man with Graves disease. Material: peripheral blood mononuclear cells (PBMCs), obtained at new diagnosis, from a patient treated with antithyroid drugs. This chain uses TRBV5-4 with TRBJ2-7, with D perhaps given as TRBD1 or TRBD2 (5 bases each). The CDR3 sequence: CASTTRDRTAEQYF. DNA for the CDR3: TGTGCCAGCACCACGAGGGACCGCACGGCCGAGCAGTACTTC.